The subject of this entry is one T cell receptor beta chain. This clonotype showed up just a few times. Its antigen has not been determined. No much larger clone is present one base from it, and per-base qualities are unavailable. Its CDR3 holds 13 amino acids, cysteine through phenylalanine. The sequence is cut down to CDR3 DNA, 39 bases in frame from base 1. Trimming costs V 6 bases and J 4 bases, and their ends lie 15 bases apart. CDR1 SQVTM and CDR2 ANQGSEA are derived from the germline V gene. The method was PCR. The reads were generated on an Illumina HiSeq 2500. To reduce PCR and sequencing biases, unique molecular identifiers were incorporated into the TCR beta cDNA libraries. Some 500,000 cDNA molecules were obtained for every 1 to 10 million input T cells, so each molecule roughly corresponded to one T cell. The patient libraries were prepared and sequenced using the same protocol as the earlier healthy control dataset. Within a given batch, samples were prepared together, multiplexed and sequenced on the same HiSeq lane. Regarding the original processing steps: MIGEC handled the raw barcoded reads, throwing out single-read molecular identifier groups before consensus assembly and CDR3 extraction. VDJtools was used for post-analysis of the clonotype tables, with diversity normalized by down-sampling every dataset to the smallest sample size. Repertoire overlap clustering matched CDR3 amino acid but not nucleotide sequences to correct batch-related cross-sample contamination. Using fastp trimming at Q25 and MiXCR clonotype assembly, TCRdb reanalyzed the public sequencing data and kept in-frame beta chains. All rows with the same CDR3 protein become a single entry with the most common DNA and genes. The V and J calls and clone size are TCRdb's, not the authors'. In this sample the table shows hundreds of thousands of distinct CDR3 sequences, approximately 45% of which occur a single time. Around 10% of the sample rests with the top ten.

This specimen comes from a study of post-analysis software for immune sequencing data (dated by TCRdb to 2015 to 2017). For context, the study as a whole: Disease courses on record covered relapsing-remitting, secondary progressive and progressive-relapsing multiple sclerosis, though some patients had no subtype annotation. A subset of samples was prepared in parallel using single-end sample barcoding, then pooled and co-amplified after Illumina adapter ligation. The patient repertoires were set against ten to eleven previously published healthy control repertoires from donors whose ages ranged from roughly 6 to 27 years. Summary of the overall study and its limitations: Significantly lower normalized Chao1 diversity was found in multiple sclerosis patients than in controls, suggesting substantial peripheral T-cell clonal expansion. Direct clustering with F measure showed strong co-clustering of samples prepared in the same batch, prompting a batch-effect correction. Four or five TRBV segments, including TRBV5-6, TRBV5-1 and TRBV20-1, were significantly more frequent in patients than controls. The multiple sclerosis patient group was slightly younger than the control group.

TCR beta repertoires were profiled from peripheral blood of 13 young patients with multiple sclerosis to demonstrate the VDJtools post-analysis software. The multiple sclerosis patients were children and adolescents between roughly 6 and 17 years of age. The sequenced material came from blood. This sequence originates from a girl aged 10-17 years with multiple sclerosis. The receptor chain draws on TRBV29-1 and TRBJ1-1; the D gene cannot be named for sure. The CDR3 amino acid sequence is: CSVTGSGRTEAFF. The nucleotide sequence is TGCAGCGTGACCGGGTCGGGTCGCACTGAAGCTTTCTTT.